This TCR beta chain was recovered during a study of beta chain features in type 1 diabetes (dated by TCRdb to 2017 to 2018). At the level of the whole study: Patients and healthy donors did not differ in mean age, gender distribution, total cell number or subset yield. Across all samples, almost 110 million sorted cells were examined, and cell number per subset correlated strongly with RNA yield. In the study, TCRB repertoires of sorted circulating CD4+ T cell subsets from recently diagnosed type 1 diabetes patients were compared with those of matched healthy donors. Whereas all 30 or so donors provided naive and central memory subsets, regulatory and stem cell-like memory subsets were isolated from just 8 patients and roughly 8 healthy donors.

With regard to this clone: Its binding antigen is unknown. Base qualities are not at hand, and no much larger clone is one base apart.

The entire isolated RNA was reverse transcribed using the High Capacity cDNA Reverse Transcription Kit, and thus expressed TCRB transcripts were sequenced. Naive, central memory and regulatory T cell samples underwent deep immunoSEQ sequencing, averaging roughly 3.4 million total reads per sample. Sorted cells were lysed in RLT buffer and RNA was extracted with DNase-treated RNeasy Micro or Mini kits, depending on cell number. Each cell subset was processed separately to prevent cross-contamination, with patient and healthy donor samples processed together. The immunoSEQ multiplex PCR was used to amplify TCRB sequences from cDNA, yielding 87-bp fragments that span the CDR3 region. Sequencing of the amplicons was performed on the Illumina HiSeq platform. The paper's processing steps were these. PCR bias was computationally corrected using synthetic template baselines, reads within Hamming distance 2 were collapsed, and singletons that could not be merged were discarded. Reads were aligned against IMGT so that V, D and J genes, CDR3 length and insertions or deletions at six rearrangement sites could be assigned. Within each subset, clonotype counts were normalized to sorted cell number, and only after that were true diversity and Gini coefficients computed with the tcR R package. Repertoire sharing was quantified using the overlap coefficient calculated on TCRB nucleotide sequences. Out-of-frame TCRB sequences from naive cells were analyzed to stand in for the pre-selection repertoire. In TCRdb, the immuneACCESS table is reduced to in-frame sequences with V and J assigned. These tables do not hold every clone; where another copy was compared, an unresolved V gene accounts for under half, and the others remain unexplained. Clonal size and the V and J genes are those of that table, whereas D and trimming came from the DNA. The sample yields 150,000 to 200,000 clones; about 63% were counted once. 0.08% to 0.095% of the sample is held by the ten biggest clonotypes.

What the work shows at the level of the full study, not this receptor alone: Shorter templates might have been favored by PCR, but patient and control samples were amplified and corrected together, so both groups would have been affected equally by any skew. Because small numbers of individuals were included in the HLA sub-analyses, any influence of HLA type on TCRB rearrangement was left unresolved. Naive, central memory and regulatory TCRB repertoires appeared to be more similar among patients than among healthy donors. A moderate but significant shortening of TCRB CDR3 length was observed in type 1 diabetes patients in all four CD4+ subsets. Because cDNA was sequenced instead of genomic DNA, highly expressing activated cells could be over-represented, though the groups showed no difference in activation or CD3 levels. At VDJ recombination sites, type 1 diabetes patients had fewer insertions and more deleted nucleotides, which implies abnormalities in thymic rearrangement.

From each donor, a single peripheral blood sample of around 0.12 L on average was drawn into heparinised tubes. A BD FACSAria II and a panel including CD45RO, CCR7, CD25, CD127, CD95 and CD27 were used to sort naive, central memory, regulatory and stem cell-like memory CD4+ T cells. A purity above 95% was achieved for all sorted populations. PBMCs were separated immediately by Lymphoprep density gradient centrifugation and were stained directly, without being cultured. To minimize batch effects, samples were stained and sorted in pairs, one healthy donor with one patient per experiment. The CDR3 has 15 amino acids, counting the end cysteine and phenylalanine. Of all the DNA, just the CDR3 is kept, 45 bases in frame from base 1. Between the V and J ends, shortened by 5 bases and 0 bases respectively, the junction contains 13 bases. For CDR1 and CDR2, the germline V gene lists SGHVS and FNYEAQ.

The origin of this receptor is a young man with type 1 diabetes. Material: naive CD4+ T cells from blood. What this sample's cell subset or site label stands for: true naive CD4+ T cells. The chain was built from TRBV7-6 and TRBJ2-5, and perhaps TRBD1 as D gene, on 6 matching bases. The CDR3 sequence is CASSPFHRDQETQYF. The nucleotide sequence reads TGTGCCAGCAGCCCCTTCCACAGGGACCAAGAGACCCAGTACTTC.